Listed below are T cell receptor beta chains from one sample, sequenced in a study of cytotoxic CD8 clonotypes in ibrutinib-treated CLL. Clones were sequenced by immunoSEQ multiplex PCR, and TCRdb holds only the in-frame ones, with some missing. The sample consists of some 200,000 clones, over 60% of them appearing once. This specimen consisted of PBMCs, obtained after 24 months of ibrutinib treatment. Receptors were obtained from a human donor with chronic lymphocytic leukemia. The CDR3 runs from the conserved cysteine through the conserved F or W. The order of the fields is V gene, CDR3 length, D gene, clone size, J gene, CDR3 protein, CDR3 DNA. A D gene is named only where the DNA matches it firmly. Clone size is given for some rows only: seen once, a few or many times, or a class if the clone is expanded.

v_call: TRBV5-1; cdr3_length: 13; d_call: TRBD2; clone_size: NA; j_call: TRBJ2-7; cdr3_aa: CASRASGSGEQYF; cdr3_nt: TGCGCCAGCAGGGCTAGCGGTTCAGGGGAGCAGTACTTC
v_call: TRBV29-1; cdr3_length: 14; d_call: TRBD2; clone_size: NA; j_call: TRBJ2-1; cdr3_aa: CSVETLAGYNEQFF; cdr3_nt: TGCAGCGTTGAAACACTAGCGGGCTACAATGAGCAGTTCTTC
v_call: TRBV28; cdr3_length: 17; d_call: NA; clone_size: NA; j_call: TRBJ2-7; cdr3_aa: CASSLWGTRPGSYEQYF; cdr3_nt: TGTGCCAGCAGTTTATGGGGTACTAGACCTGGCTCCTACGAGCAGTACTTC
v_call: TRBV9; cdr3_length: 16; d_call: TRBD2; clone_size: NA; j_call: TRBJ2-1; cdr3_aa: CASSVREGSSYNEQFF; cdr3_nt: TGTGCCAGCAGCGTGCGGGAGGGAAGCTCCTACAATGAGCAGTTCTTC
v_call: TRBV15; cdr3_length: 13; d_call: NA; clone_size: NA; j_call: TRBJ2-7; cdr3_aa: CATSREAGGEQYF; cdr3_nt: TGTGCCACCAGCAGAGAGGCGGGCGGCGAGCAGTACTTC
v_call: TRBV5-6; cdr3_length: 15; d_call: TRBD1; clone_size: NA; j_call: TRBJ2-7; cdr3_aa: CASSSDRGWTYEQYF; cdr3_nt: TGTGCCAGCAGCTCGGACAGGGGTTGGACCTACGAGCAGTACTTC
v_call: TRBV18; cdr3_length: 16; d_call: NA; clone_size: NA; j_call: TRBJ2-6; cdr3_aa: CASSPTGDFGANVLTF; cdr3_nt: TGTGCCAGCTCACCCACAGGGGACTTTGGGGCCAACGTCCTGACTTTC
v_call: TRBV6-4; cdr3_length: 14; d_call: TRBD2; clone_size: few; j_call: TRBJ2-3; cdr3_aa: CASSPSGSTDTQYF; cdr3_nt: TGTGCCAGCAGCCCTAGCGGGAGCACAGATACGCAGTATTTT
v_call: TRBV18; cdr3_length: 16; d_call: NA; clone_size: NA; j_call: TRBJ1-3; cdr3_aa: CASSPLTAHSGNTIYF; cdr3_nt: TGTGCCAGCTCACCTTTAACGGCGCACTCTGGAAACACCATATATTTT
v_call: TRBV30; cdr3_length: 15; d_call: TRBD1; clone_size: NA; j_call: TRBJ2-7; cdr3_aa: CAWTLPGGHSYEQYF; cdr3_nt: TGTGCCTGGACCCTTCCAGGGGGACACTCCTACGAGCAGTACTTC
v_call: TRBV6-4; cdr3_length: 15; d_call: NA; clone_size: few; j_call: TRBJ2-7; cdr3_aa: CASSETGGASYEQYF; cdr3_nt: TGTGCCAGCAGTGAAACGGGCGGGGCCTCCTACGAGCAGTACTTC
v_call: TRBV27; cdr3_length: 17; d_call: NA; clone_size: NA; j_call: TRBJ2-7; cdr3_aa: CASSISTGTPGSYEQYF; cdr3_nt: TGTGCCAGCAGTATCTCAACCGGGACTCCGGGCTCCTACGAGCAGTACTTC
v_call: TRBV27; cdr3_length: 15; d_call: TRBD1; clone_size: few; j_call: TRBJ2-7; cdr3_aa: CASSKDRGSSYEQYF; cdr3_nt: TGTGCCAGCAGCAAGGACAGGGGGAGCTCCTACGAGCAGTACTTC
v_call: TRBV10-3; cdr3_length: 11; d_call: NA; clone_size: NA; j_call: TRBJ2-1; cdr3_aa: CAISELHEQFF; cdr3_nt: TGTGCCATCAGTGAACTTCATGAGCAGTTCTTC
v_call: TRBV28; cdr3_length: 13; d_call: NA; clone_size: NA; j_call: TRBJ2-1; cdr3_aa: CASSSSGRIGQFF; cdr3_nt: TGTGCCAGCAGTTCATCAGGGAGGATAGGGCAGTTCTTC
v_call: TRBV18; cdr3_length: 19; d_call: TRBD2; clone_size: NA; j_call: TRBJ2-3; cdr3_aa: CASSHEELGLAGVGNTQYF; cdr3_nt: TGTGCCAGCTCGCACGAGGAACTGGGACTAGCGGGAGTGGGGAATACGCAGTATTTT
v_call: TRBV5-1; cdr3_length: 15; d_call: TRBD1; clone_size: NA; j_call: TRBJ2-2; cdr3_aa: CASNRDRIHTGELFF; cdr3_nt: TGCGCCAGCAACCGGGACAGGATACACACCGGGGAGCTGTTTTTT
v_call: TRBV7-9; cdr3_length: 15; d_call: TRBD2; clone_size: NA; j_call: TRBJ2-1; cdr3_aa: CASSLGLAGYNEQFF; cdr3_nt: TGTGCCAGCAGCTTAGGGCTAGCGGGATACAATGAGCAGTTCTTC
v_call: TRBV6-5; cdr3_length: 14; d_call: NA; clone_size: few; j_call: TRBJ1-1; cdr3_aa: CASSRDRQLTEAFF; cdr3_nt: TGTGCCAGCAGCCGGGACCGCCAACTCACTGAAGCTTTCTTT
v_call: TRBV29-1; cdr3_length: 14; d_call: TRBD1; clone_size: NA; j_call: TRBJ2-1; cdr3_aa: CSVATGEFYNEQFF; cdr3_nt: TGCAGCGTTGCCACAGGGGAGTTTTACAATGAGCAGTTCTTC
v_call: TRBV7-2; cdr3_length: 13; d_call: NA; clone_size: NA; j_call: TRBJ1-2; cdr3_aa: CASSPAGTGPYTF; cdr3_nt: TGTGCCAGCAGCCCCGCCGGGACTGGCCCCTACACCTTC
v_call: TRBV9; cdr3_length: 12; d_call: NA; clone_size: NA; j_call: TRBJ1-1; cdr3_aa: CASSVDNTEAFF; cdr3_nt: TGTGCCAGCAGCGTAGACAACACTGAAGCTTTCTTT
v_call: TRBV27; cdr3_length: 11; d_call: NA; clone_size: NA; j_call: TRBJ2-7; cdr3_aa: CASSNFYEQYF; cdr3_nt: TGTGCCAGCAGTAACTTCTACGAGCAGTACTTC
v_call: TRBV10-3; cdr3_length: 15; d_call: TRBD2; clone_size: NA; j_call: TRBJ2-7; cdr3_aa: CAISEGGGSSYEQYF; cdr3_nt: TGTGCCATCAGTGAGGGAGGCGGGAGTAGCTACGAGCAGTACTTC
v_call: TRBV27; cdr3_length: 14; d_call: TRBD2; clone_size: few; j_call: TRBJ2-5; cdr3_aa: CASSPGGYQETQYF; cdr3_nt: TGTGCCAGCTCCCCGGGGGGGTACCAAGAGACCCAGTACTTC
v_call: TRBV2; cdr3_length: 13; d_call: NA; clone_size: NA; j_call: TRBJ1-5; cdr3_aa: CASSATGNQPQHF; cdr3_nt: TGTGCCAGCAGCGCGACAGGCAATCAGCCCCAGCATTTT
v_call: TRBV5-1; cdr3_length: 15; d_call: NA; clone_size: NA; j_call: TRBJ1-4; cdr3_aa: CASSLDGGSEEKLFF; cdr3_nt: TGCGCCAGCAGCTTAGACGGGGGCTCAGAAGAAAAACTGTTTTTT
v_call: TRBV18; cdr3_length: 19; d_call: TRBD2; clone_size: NA; j_call: TRBJ2-2; cdr3_aa: CASSPPGLAGVVGTGELFF; cdr3_nt: TGTGCCAGCTCACCCCCGGGACTAGCGGGAGTCGTCGGAACCGGGGAGCTGTTTTTT
v_call: TRBV10-3; cdr3_length: 16; d_call: TRBD2; clone_size: NA; j_call: TRBJ2-3; cdr3_aa: CAISDAGLAGVDTQYF; cdr3_nt: TGTGCCATCAGTGACGCAGGACTAGCGGGAGTAGATACGCAGTATTTT
v_call: TRBV7-2; cdr3_length: 13; d_call: NA; clone_size: once; j_call: TRBJ2-5; cdr3_aa: CASSLVHLETQYF; cdr3_nt: TGTGCCAGCAGCTTAGTTCACCTAGAGACCCAGTACTTC
v_call: TRBV10-3; cdr3_length: 14; d_call: NA; clone_size: NA; j_call: TRBJ2-7; cdr3_aa: CAISELRWRVEQYF; cdr3_nt: TGTGCCATCAGTGAACTAAGGTGGAGGGTCGAGCAGTACTTC
v_call: TRBV28; cdr3_length: 14; d_call: NA; clone_size: once; j_call: TRBJ1-1; cdr3_aa: CASSSAQGNTEAFF; cdr3_nt: TGTGCCAGCAGTTCAGCACAGGGGAACACTGAAGCTTTCTTT
v_call: TRBV7-8; cdr3_length: 15; d_call: TRBD1; clone_size: NA; j_call: TRBJ1-4; cdr3_aa: CASSLFGTVVGKLFF; cdr3_nt: TGTGCCAGCAGCTTATTCGGGACAGTAGTAGGAAAACTGTTTTTT
v_call: TRBV27; cdr3_length: 13; d_call: NA; clone_size: NA; j_call: TRBJ1-2; cdr3_aa: CASSPYGIYGYTF; cdr3_nt: TGTGCCAGCAGTCCCTACGGCATCTATGGCTACACCTTC
v_call: TRBV6-1; cdr3_length: 13; d_call: NA; clone_size: NA; j_call: TRBJ1-1; cdr3_aa: CASSASWDSEAFF; cdr3_nt: TGTGCCAGCAGTGCAAGCTGGGACTCTGAAGCTTTCTTT
v_call: TRBV18; cdr3_length: 16; d_call: TRBD1; clone_size: NA; j_call: TRBJ1-2; cdr3_aa: CASSPSHTGTVYGYTF; cdr3_nt: TGTGCCAGCTCACCATCACACACCGGGACAGTGTATGGCTACACCTTC
v_call: TRBV14; cdr3_length: 13; d_call: NA; clone_size: NA; j_call: TRBJ2-1; cdr3_aa: CASSGTNHNEQFF; cdr3_nt: TGTGCCAGCAGCGGGACGAATCACAATGAGCAGTTCTTC
v_call: TRBV7-8; cdr3_length: 17; d_call: TRBD2; clone_size: NA; j_call: TRBJ2-5; cdr3_aa: CASSSPGLAATWAAQYF; cdr3_nt: TGTGCCAGCAGCTCTCCGGGACTAGCGGCCACCTGGGCGGCCCAGTACTTC
v_call: TRBV7-2; cdr3_length: 16; d_call: NA; clone_size: few; j_call: TRBJ2-2; cdr3_aa: CASSRLIGRDIGELFF; cdr3_nt: TGTGCCAGCAGCCGCCTCATCGGCAGGGACATCGGGGAGCTGTTTTTT
v_call: TRBV6-5; cdr3_length: 14; d_call: NA; clone_size: NA; j_call: TRBJ1-1; cdr3_aa: CASSFRGGNTEAFF; cdr3_nt: TGTGCCAGCAGTTTCAGGGGCGGGAACACTGAAGCTTTCTTT
v_call: TRBV19; cdr3_length: 12; d_call: NA; clone_size: NA; j_call: TRBJ1-4; cdr3_aa: CASSSLEGKLFF; cdr3_nt: TGTGCCAGTAGTAGCCTTGAGGGGAAACTGTTTTTT
v_call: TRBV9; cdr3_length: 14; d_call: NA; clone_size: NA; j_call: TRBJ2-7; cdr3_aa: CASSVAPASYEQYF; cdr3_nt: TGTGCCAGCAGCGTAGCCCCAGCGTCCTACGAGCAGTACTTC